The next 22 T cell receptor beta chains were all read from a single sample in a study of T cell responses to AZD1222 COVID-19 vaccine. Sequencing was performed with immunoSEQ multiplex PCR; in TCRdb, only in-frame clones are kept and a portion is missing. The table shows 130,000 to 150,000 clones, with 91% occurring only once. This material consisted of peripheral blood, taken on day 0 of AZD1222 vaccination. Receptors were obtained from an adult in good health.

The J gene is TRBJ2-1, the V gene TRBV6-5; TRBD2 matches 11 bases. Germline assignment: CDR1 MNHEY and CDR2 SVGAGI. CDR3 length: 14 residues. Unmatched junction bases numbered 9, after V lost 9 bases and J lost 8 bases. The CDR3 here is CASKLAGDRYEQFF. CDR3 nucleotide sequence: TGTGCCAGTAAACTAGCGGGGGACCGGTATGAGCAGTTCTTC.

The chain carries TRBV5-1 and TRBJ2-3; D is unresolved. V was shortened by 1 base and J by 1 base, with 7 bases between the two germline ends. CDR3 size: 14 residues. Germline CDR1 reads SGHRS; CDR2 reads YFSETQ. The chain's CDR3 is CASSLLLGTDTQYF. CDR3 DNA sequence: TGCGCCAGCAGCTTGTTGCTGGGCACAGATACGCAGTATTTT.

V is TRBV19 and J is TRBJ1-1; TRBD1 is a possible D gene (5 bases). The CDR3 extends over 18 amino acids. The germline CDR1 and CDR2 sequences are LNHDA and SQIVND (reference sequence). Trimming removed 0 bases at V and 4 bases at J, with 21 bases between. The CDR3 DNA follows: TGTGCCAGTAGTATAGATTTTTTCTTGGATCCCGGGGGCACTGAAGCTTTCTTT. It codes for CASSIDFFLDPGGTEAFF.

V gene TRBV18 combines with J gene TRBJ2-7, with 10 bases identical to TRBD1. The germline CDR1 and CDR2 sequences are KGHSH and LQKENI. This CDR3 region has 16 residues. J gave up 2 bases and V 5 bases, and 9 bases lay outside the gene matches. The CDR3: CASSINPTGGPYEQYF. In DNA, the CDR3 is TGTGCCAGCTCAATCAACCCGACAGGGGGCCCCTACGAGCAGTACTTC.

CDR3: CASSYSRDSLNYGYTF. CDR3 DNA: TGTGCCAGCAGTTACTCGAGGGACTCATTAAACTATGGCTACACCTTC. V usage is TRBV6-6 and J usage is TRBJ1-2; weak D call: TRBD1 (5 bases). Per the germline V gene, CDR1 is MNHNY and CDR2 is SVGAGI (reference sequence). The V gene lost 0 bases and the J gene lost 2 bases, with 13 bases spanning the gap. This CDR3 has 16 amino acids.

The V call is TRBV27, the J call TRBJ2-7; 8 nucleotides agree with TRBD1. The length of the CDR3 is 15 residues. Germline trimming cut 3 bases from V and 0 bases from J; bases unmatched to any gene: 4. Looked up from germline, CDR1 is MNHEY and CDR2 is SMNVEV (reference sequence). The CDR3 sequence is CASSFGTGASYEQYF. The CDR3 nucleotides read TGTGCCAGCAGTTTCGGGACAGGCGCCTCCTACGAGCAGTACTTC.

The rearrangement joins TRBV3-1 (or the pseudogene TRBV3-2) to TRBJ2-7; D is possibly TRBD2 (6 bases). The CDR3 has 15 residues. Germline CDR1 reads LGHDT; CDR2 reads YNNKEL (reference sequence). V shed 0 bases and J shed 4 bases, with 13 bases lying between them. CDR3 amino acids: CASSQDPGVGYEQYF. The CDR3 DNA is TGTGCCAGCAGCCAAGACCCGGGAGTCGGGTACGAGCAGTACTTC.

This sequence joins TRBV6-5 and TRBJ1-1, with a possible D match to TRBD1 (5 bases). Germline V gene sequence: CDR1 MNHEY, CDR2 SVGAGI. V shed 6 bases and J shed 4 bases, with 6 bases lying between them. The CDR3 is 11 amino acids. DNA of the CDR3: TGTGCCAGCAGGGGGGGCACTGAAGCTTTCTTT. Protein sequence: CASRGGTEAFF.

The rearrangement uses TRBV18 and TRBJ1-4, with D perhaps TRBD1 (6 bases). There are 15 residues in the CDR3. CDR1 is KGHSH and CDR2 is LQKENI in the germline V gene. V was pared by 3 bases and J by 3 bases, with 11 bases between. In nucleotides, the CDR3 is TGTGCCAGCTCACCTACAGGGCCCCCTAATGAAAAACTGTTTTTT. Amino acids: CASSPTGPPNEKLFF.

The gene calls are TRBV19 and TRBJ1-4; D ambiguous. Germline CDR1 is LNHDA and CDR2 is SQIVND (reference sequence). The CDR3 contains 15 residues. V lost 3 bases, J lost 0 bases, and 8 bases lay in between. CDR3 nucleotides: TGTGCCAGTAGTATCAAAACTGCAACTAATGAAAAACTGTTTTTT. This codes for CASSIKTATNEKLFF.

The chain uses TRBV25-1 and TRBJ2-3; 7 bases fit TRBD1. Germline values: CDR1 MGHDK, CDR2 SYGVNS. The trim removed 7 bases at V and 6 bases at J, leaving 7 bases unmatched. CDR3 size: 13 residues. CDR3 bases: TGTGCCAGCACCCCCTGGACAGGCGATACGCAGTATTTT. It codes for CASTPWTGDTQYF.

The chain recombines TRBV11-3 with TRBJ2-1; either TRBD1 or TRBD2 may supply D (5 bases each). CDR3 size: 13 residues. The germline V gene has CDR1 SGHNT and CDR2 YENEEA. The V end lost 8 bases, the J end lost 0 bases, and 8 bases lay between the germline ends. CDR3 bases: TGTGCCAGCGGGGGTTTCTCCTACAATGAGCAGTTCTTC. This encodes CASGGFSYNEQFF. Filled out from reference TRBV11-3 and TRBJ2-1, the complete variable domain reads EAGVVQSPRYKIIEKKQPVAFWCNPISGHNTLYWYLQNLGQGPELLIRYENEEAVDDSQLPKDRFSAERLKGVDSTLKIQPAELGDSAVYLCASGGFSYNEQFFGPGTRLTVL.

The chain is built from TRBV29-1 and TRBJ2-7, with a tentative D call TRBD1 (6 bases). CDR1 and CDR2 (germline): SQVTM, ANQGSEA. V gave up 4 bases and J gave up 1 base, with 11 bases separating them. The CDR3 is made up of 13 amino acids. DNA for the CDR3: TGCAGCGTTGTTACCGGACAGTCCTACGAGCAGTACTTC. Protein: CSVVTGQSYEQYF.

This clone was seen only once. The chain carries TRBV7-3 and TRBJ1-3, with D unresolved. Germline lookup yields CDR1 SGHTA and CDR2 FQGTGA. The V gene lost 5 bases and the J gene lost 1 base, with 9 bases spanning the gap. The CDR3 has 14 amino acids. The CDR3 region has the DNA TGTGCCAGCAGCACCGTTAAATCTGGAAACACCATATATTTT. This encodes CASSTVKSGNTIYF.

The chain has TRBV11-3 and TRBJ2-7; tentative D call: TRBD2 (5 bases). The CDR3 has 15 residues. Trimming took off 5 bases at V and 0 bases at J, with 14 bases between the two ends. From germline, CDR1 is SGHNT and CDR2 YENEEA. The CDR3 coding sequence is TGTGCCAGCAGCCCACGGGGTCAGAGCTCCTACGAGCAGTACTTC. It yields the protein CASSPRGQSSYEQYF.

The rearrangement links TRBV6-6 to TRBJ1-5; 9 bases are shared with TRBD1. The length of the CDR3 is 13 residues. V shed 10 bases and J 7 bases; nucleotides not matched to a gene: 8. The germline gives CDR1 MNHNY, CDR2 SVGAGI (reference sequence). The CDR3 reads CATKDRGNQPQHF. DNA for the CDR3: TGTGCCACCAAGGACAGGGGAAACCAGCCCCAGCATTTT.

The chain combines TRBV12-3 or TRBV12-4 with TRBJ2-5, with D possibly being TRBD1 (5 bases). The CDR3 runs to 11 residues. The V gene lost 4 bases and the J gene lost 5 bases, with 5 bases spanning the gap. Written as DNA, the CDR3 is TGTGCCAGCAGTTACAGGGAGACCCAGTACTTC. Protein sequence: CASSYRETQYF.

This clone appeared a few times. The rearrangement uses TRBV7-2 and TRBJ2-2; no definite D call. The germline V and J ends were trimmed by 0 bases and 4 bases, with 3 bases remaining between them. The CDR3 covers 13 residues. The germline V gene has CDR1 SGHTA and CDR2 FQGNSA. CDR3 coding DNA: TGTGCCAGCAGCTTAGCGTTCACCGGGGAGCTGTTTTTT. Its protein product is CASSLAFTGELFF.

The chain has TRBV5-4 and TRBJ1-2, with D possibly TRBD1 on 6 matching bases. V dropped 6 bases and J dropped 6 bases, with 21 bases sitting between them. Germline V gene lookup returns CDR1 SGHNT and CDR2 YYREEE (reference sequence). The CDR3 length is 15 residues. CDR3 nucleotide sequence: TGTGCCAGCACCGGCTACAAAAGGGGGAATGATGGCTACACCTTC. The encoded protein is CASTGYKRGNDGYTF. The complete variable domain, with remaining parts taken from reference TRBV5-4 and TRBJ1-2, reads ETGVTQSPTHLIKTRGQQVTLRCSSQSGHNTVSWYQQALGQGPQFIFQYYREEENGRGNFPPRFSGLQFPNYSSELNVNALELDDSALYLCASTGYKRGNDGYTFGSGTRLTVV.

J is TRBJ2-1 and V is TRBV7-9; the D is unclear. This CDR3 contains 12 residues. V lost 5 bases to trimming and J lost 7 bases, with 9 bases between them. CDR1 and CDR2 (germline): SEHNR, FQNEAQ (reference sequence). CDR3 in DNA: TGTGCCAGCAGCACCCTTGTGAATGAGCAGTTCTTC. It yields the protein CASSTLVNEQFF.

The chain carries TRBV7-9 and TRBJ1-5; D ambiguous. The CDR3 is 12 residues long. Germline loops: CDR1 SEHNR, CDR2 FQNEAQ (reference sequence). Trimming removed 5 bases from V and 5 bases from J, with 7 bases in between. The CDR3 reads CASSPPDQPQHF. CDR3 DNA: TGTGCCAGCAGCCCCCCTGATCAGCCCCAGCATTTT.

This sequence joins TRBV2 and TRBJ2-7, with 10 nucleotides matching TRBD1. Germline CDR1 and CDR2: SNHLY and FYNNEI. The CDR3 extends over 16 amino acids. After removal of 6 bases from V and 5 bases from J, the junction contained 13 bases not matched to a gene. The CDR3 spells CASREREGTGANEQYF. CDR3 DNA sequence: TGTGCCAGCAGGGAGAGGGAGGGGACAGGGGCTAACGAGCAGTACTTC.